Below, 18 T cell receptor beta chains from the same sample are listed, as sequenced in a study of blood T cell repertoires in COVID-19. Sequenced by immunoSEQ multiplex PCR; TCRdb stores in-frame clones only, minus some. The sample has roughly 29,000 clones; approximately 81% are singletons. The sequencing input was peripheral blood. The receptor source for this set is a woman aged 55 to 70 with acute or convalescent COVID-19.

DNA for the CDR3: TGTGCCAGCAGCTTAGAAAGGGGCTCCTATGGCTACACCTTC. Its translation: CASSLERGSYGYTF. The chain joins TRBV7-9 to TRBJ1-2, with D tentatively TRBD1 (5 bases). Trimming took off 1 base at V and 4 bases at J, with 10 bases between the two ends. Germline loops: CDR1 SEHNR, CDR2 FQNEAQ (reference sequence). The CDR3 sequence is 14 residues long.

The chain is built from TRBV7-3 and TRBJ1-1; 8 positions match TRBD1. The germline CDR1 and CDR2 sequences are SGHTA and FQGTGA. CDR3 length: 14 amino acids. With 3 bases clipped from V and 1 base from J, the junction kept 1 base outside the gene matches. The CDR3 region is CASSFGTGNTEAFF. The DNA for the CDR3 is TGTGCCAGCAGCTTTGGGACAGGGAACACTGAAGCTTTCTTT. The complete variable domain, with remaining parts taken from reference TRBV7-3 and TRBJ1-1, reads GAGVSQTPSNKVTEKGKYVELRCDPISGHTALYWYRQSLGQGPEFLIYFQGTGAADDSGLPNDRFFAVRPEGSVSTLKIQRTERGDSAVYLCASSFGTGNTEAFFGQGTRLTVV.

The chain uses TRBV28 and TRBJ2-1; 7 nucleotides line up with TRBD2. The CDR3 length is 14 residues. Per the germline V gene, CDR1 is MDHEN and CDR2 is SYDVKM. The ends lost 7 bases at V and 10 bases at J; junction bases unmatched: 13. The CDR3: CASNTRLGGREQFF. CDR3 bases: TGTGCCAGCAATACTCGTTTGGGGGGGAGGGAGCAGTTCTTC.

This chain joins TRBV5-4 and TRBJ1-2; D is unclear. Germline V gene lookup returns CDR1 SGHNT and CDR2 YYREEE (reference sequence). The CDR3 length is 16 residues. V lost 4 bases and J lost 0, with 16 bases in between. In nucleotides, the CDR3 is TGTGCCAGCAGCCGAGAGGGCGGCAGAGCTAACTATGGCTACACCTTC. The encoded protein is CASSREGGRANYGYTF.

This rearrangement joins TRBV30 to TRBJ2-5; 12 nucleotides align to TRBD2. Germline V gene sequence: CDR1 GTSNPN, CDR2 SVGIG (reference sequence). This CDR3 comprises 16 residues. V gave up 4 bases and J gave up 5 bases; unmatched junction bases: 11. CDR3 bases: TGTGCCTGGAAGCGACTAGCGGGGGCCCGGGGGGAGACCCAGTACTTC. Residues: CAWKRLAGARGETQYF.

The J gene is TRBJ1-3, the V gene TRBV3-1 (or the pseudogene TRBV3-2); D is perhaps TRBD1 (6 bases). The CDR3 consists of 17 residues. In germline, CDR1 is LGHDT, CDR2 YNNKEL (reference sequence). V was trimmed by 0 bases and J by 5 bases, leaving 17 bases between them. CDR3 sequence (DNA): TGTGCCAGCAGCCAAGACCTAGACAGGTGGCAAAGAAACACCATATATTTT. This sequence encodes CASSQDLDRWQRNTIYF.

CDR3 protein: CASSSGSNQPQHF. In DNA, the CDR3 is TGTGCCAGCTCTTCAGGGAGCAATCAGCCCCAGCATTTT. The chain has TRBV18 and TRBJ1-5; maybe TRBD1 (5 bases). With 6 bases removed from V and 1 base from J, the gap between germline ends came to 7 bases. This CDR3 has 13 residues. Germline CDR1 and CDR2: KGHSH and LQKENI. The entire variable domain, with the rest obtained from reference TRBV18 and TRBJ1-5, is as follows: NAGVMQNPRHLVRRRGQEARLRCSPMKGHSHVYWYRQLPEEGLKFMVYLQKENIIDESGMPKERFSAEFPKEGPSILRIQQVVRGDSAAYFCASSSGSNQPQHFGDGTRLSIL.

V and J are TRBV3-1 (or the pseudogene TRBV3-2) and TRBJ2-4, with 14 bases aligning to TRBD2. J gave up 3 bases and V 1 base, and 8 bases lay outside the gene matches. Germline V CDR1 and CDR2: LGHDT, YNNKEL (reference sequence). This CDR3 is 19 amino acids long. CDR3 region: CASSQGPGLAGALKNIQYF. The CDR3 DNA reads as TGTGCCAGCAGCCAAGGGCCGGGACTAGCGGGGGCTCTCAAAAACATTCAGTACTTC.

The chain is built from TRBV7-2 and TRBJ2-3; the match to TRBD2 covers 9 bases. Unmatched junction bases numbered 6, after V lost 4 bases and J lost 4 bases. CDR1 is SGHTA and CDR2 is FQGNSA in the germline V gene. There are 15 residues in the CDR3. The CDR3 is CASSSGGGVPDTQYF. The DNA for the CDR3 is TGTGCCAGCAGCTCTGGCGGGGGGGTTCCAGATACGCAGTATTTT.

This clone was seen only a few times. This rearrangement joins TRBV12-3 or TRBV12-4 to TRBJ1-6; D not certain. The CDR3 spans 12 residues. V lost 3 bases, J lost 12 bases, and 9 bases lay in between. The CDR3 nucleotides are TGTGCCAGCAGTTTCAATCGGAGACCCCTCCACTTT. Residues: CASSFNRRPLHF.

The gene calls are TRBV25-1 and TRBJ1-1, with 8 bases matching TRBD1. The CDR3 runs 13 residues. In germline, CDR1 is MGHDK, CDR2 SYGVNS. J gave up 3 bases and V 8 bases, and 5 bases lay outside the gene matches. The CDR3 reads CASGQGTDTEAFF. The CDR3, as DNA: TGTGCCAGCGGACAGGGAACGGACACTGAAGCTTTCTTT.

This chain joins TRBV4-1 and TRBJ1-1, with a tentative D call TRBD1 (6 bases). V was trimmed by 0 bases and J by 2 bases, leaving 10 bases between them. Germline CDR1 is MGHRA and CDR2 is YSYEKL. The CDR3 covers 15 residues. The CDR3 region is CASSQDGQRNTEAFF. CDR3 DNA: TGCGCCAGCAGCCAAGATGGACAGAGAAACACTGAAGCTTTCTTT.

The CDR3 sequence is CASSINHGITEAFF. The CDR3 nucleotides read TGTGCCAGTAGTATAAATCACGGTATCACTGAAGCTTTCTTT. V gene TRBV19 combines with J gene TRBJ1-1, with D unclear. Germline assignment: CDR1 LNHDA and CDR2 SQIVND (reference sequence). V was pared by 2 bases and J by 4 bases, with 11 bases between. The CDR3 runs 14 residues. Variable domain in full (rest from reference TRBV19 and TRBJ1-1): DGGITQSPKYLFRKEGQNVTLSCEQNLNHDAMYWYRQDPGQGLRLIYYSQIVNDFQKGDIAEGYSVSREKKESFPLTVTSAQKNPTAFYLCASSINHGITEAFFGQGTRLTVV.

The chain is built from TRBV2 and TRBJ2-1; TRBD2 aligns across 7 bases. With V trimmed by 7 bases and J by 5 bases, 14 bases remained unmatched. The CDR3 totals 16 residues. The germline V gene encodes CDR1 SNHLY and CDR2 FYNNEI. CDR3 protein: CASKVGTSGDHNEQFF. The CDR3 DNA sequence: TGTGCCAGCAAGGTTGGAACCAGCGGGGACCACAATGAGCAGTTCTTC.

This sequence joins TRBV2 and TRBJ1-1; a possible D gene is TRBD1 (6 bases). V lost 10 bases and J 6 bases, leaving 15 bases between the germline ends. The CDR3 runs 12 residues. Germline CDR1 reads SNHLY; CDR2 reads FYNNEI. The CDR3 protein is CAINTGIAEAFF. The CDR3 DNA reads TGTGCCATTAATACAGGGATCGCTGAAGCTTTCTTT. The whole variable domain, filled in from reference TRBV2 and TRBJ1-1, reads EPEVTQTPSHQVTQMGQEVILRCVPISNHLYFYWYRQILGQKVEFLVSFYNNEISEKSEIFDDQFSVERPDGSNFTLKIRSTKLEDSAMYFCAINTGIAEAFFGQGTRLTVV.

This chain links TRBV2 with TRBJ2-7; D is undetermined. Germline V gene lookup returns CDR1 SNHLY and CDR2 FYNNEI. V was trimmed by 7 bases and J by 2 bases, leaving 9 bases between them. The CDR3 is 12 amino acids. DNA for the CDR3: TGTGCCAGCAACGGTGAACCCTACGAGCAGTACTTC. This gives the protein CASNGEPYEQYF.

CDR3 sequence: CASNLDRGTDTQYF. The CDR3 nucleotides are TGTGCCAGCAACCTGGACAGGGGCACAGATACGCAGTATTTT. The chain recombines TRBV6-5 with TRBJ2-3, with 8 positions matching TRBD1. Germline V gene sequence: CDR1 MNHEY, CDR2 SVGAGI. The CDR3 is 14 residues long. With 7 bases clipped from V and 1 base from J, the junction kept 4 bases outside the gene matches.

The chain joins TRBV6-5 to TRBJ1-4; D is undetermined. V was cut by 6 bases and J by 4 bases, with 6 bases left in between. Germline V gene sequence: CDR1 MNHEY, CDR2 SVGAGI. CDR3 size: 12 residues. CDR3: CASREGNEKLFF. DNA of the CDR3: TGTGCCAGCAGGGAGGGTAATGAAAAACTGTTTTTT.